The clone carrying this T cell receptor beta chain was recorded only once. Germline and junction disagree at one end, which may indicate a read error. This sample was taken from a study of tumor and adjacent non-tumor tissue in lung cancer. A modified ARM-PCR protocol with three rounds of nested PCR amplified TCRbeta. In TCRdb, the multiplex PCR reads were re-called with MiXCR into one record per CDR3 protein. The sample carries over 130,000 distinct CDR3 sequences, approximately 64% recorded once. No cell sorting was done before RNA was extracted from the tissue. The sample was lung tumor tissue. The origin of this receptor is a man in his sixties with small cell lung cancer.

As DNA, the CDR3 is TGTGTCAGCAGTTACTCGACGGTGACTAGCGTCCACTCCTTCAATGAGCAGTTCTTC. Its translation is CVSSYSTVTSVHSFNEQFF. This chain uses TRBV6-2 or TRBV6-3 with TRBJ2-1; TRBD2 matches 8 bases. Germline CDR1 and CDR2: MNHEY and SVGEGT. The CDR3 length is 19 residues.